This T cell receptor beta chain was recovered during a study of T cell repertoires in cytomegalovirus infection. One entry per CDR3 protein results from TCRdb running MiXCR on the reads. The sample has hundreds of thousands of distinct CDR3 sequences, roughly 24% seen once. V lost 4 bases to trimming and J lost 5 bases, with 11 bases between them. CDR3 size: 13 residues. In germline, CDR1 is SEHNR, CDR2 FQNEAQ (reference sequence). The receptor comes from a human donor in good health (CMV status not recorded). Some clones in this sample may be carry-over from other donors' samples. This sequence joins TRBV7-9 and TRBJ1-1, with D perhaps matching TRBD1 (5 bases). The sample was CD8+ T cells from PBMCs. CDR3 DNA: TGTGCCAGCAGCTGGGGACCGGGGACTGAAGCTTTCTTT. The encoded protein is CASSWGPGTEAFF.